This entry is about one T cell receptor beta chain. Its antigen is currently unknown. The data were taken from a study of cytomegalovirus exposure and HLA in healthy donors. Study-level points and caveats: Sequence variants that were highly shared formed a cluster that was likely a sequencing artifact. Common viral pathogens seemed, in a later analysis, to connect with several of the most significant clusters. Previous analysis showed most TCR beta V segments were productive about 87% or about 30% of the time. According to reports, the classifier identified cytomegalovirus status with high specificity and sensitivity.

Germline CDR1 and CDR2: SQVTM and ANQGSEA. The CDR3 length is 14 residues. The ends were cut back, 7 bases at V and 3 bases at J, with 16 bases in the middle. Primers included in the PCR were 60 Vbeta and 13 Jbeta primers. Method: immunoSEQ multiplex PCR; TCRdb's copy keeps in-frame clones and lacks some. The sample records a few hundred thousand clones, around nine tenths being singletons. This chain connects TRBV29-1 to TRBJ2-1; D remains ambiguous. The specimen sequenced was PBMCs. The clonotype originates from a woman aged 18 to 35 in good health and CMV-seronegative. CDR3 amino acids: CSAGPGGYYNEQFF. As DNA, the CDR3 is TGCAGCGCTGGCCCGGGTGGCTACTACAATGAGCAGTTCTTC.